A selection of T cell receptor beta chains follows, all from one sample in a study of Tregs in tolerant kidney transplant recipients. Data came from immunoSEQ multiplex PCR; TCRdb stores just in-frame clones and leaves some out. The table has roughly 250,000 clones, approximately 83% seen once. Sequencing was carried out using CD4+ T cells from blood. All receptors come from a human donor in good health. Both conserved end residues are part of each CDR3. The D gene is left open where the match is weak. Expanded clones get a size class; other rows say once, few or many, or leave the size out.

TRBV18	.	.	TRBJ1-1	TGTGCCAGCTCAGTAACGACCGGGGAATTTGGCACTGAAGCTTTCTTT	CASSVTTGEFGTEAFF
TRBV18	TRBD1	.	TRBJ2-2	TGTGCCAGCTCACCAAATACAGGGGCGGCGGACACCGGGGAGCTGTTTTTT	CASSPNTGAADTGELFF
TRBV7-7	.	.	TRBJ2-5	TGTGCTAGCAGCTCGGGCCTGGAGACCCAGTACTTC	CASSSGLETQYF
TRBV7-9	.	.	TRBJ2-3	TGTGCCAGCAGCTTCCCAGGTAACACAGATACGCAGTATTTT	CASSFPGNTDTQYF
TRBV7-9	.	.	TRBJ1-2	TGTGCCAGCAGCTTAGAGACAGCTTCTATGAGTGGCTACACCTTC	CASSLETASMSGYTF
TRBV6-1	.	.	TRBJ1-4	TGTGCCAAGGGGGGGAGAACTAAATTTGGTGAAAAACTGTTTTTT	CAKGGRTKFGEKLFF
TRBV19	.	.	TRBJ1-2	TGTGCCAGTCAGAATGCCGAGAACTATGGCTACACCTTC	CASQNAENYGYTF
TRBV11-2	.	.	TRBJ1-2	TGTGCCAGCAGGGAAGGGGTTTCTGGCTACACCTTC	CASREGVSGYTF
TRBV21-1	.	.	TRBJ1-5	TGTGCCAGCAGCAAAGGTCGGACAGGGGCAGACAGCAATCAGCCCCAGCATTTT	CASSKGRTGADSNQPQHF
TRBV6-5	.	.	TRBJ2-7	TGTGCCAGCAGTCAAAGGGGATTCGCCTACGAGCAGTACTTC	CASSQRGFAYEQYF
TRBV4-1	.	.	TRBJ1-2	TGCGCCAGCAGCAAAATGGGGGGGTTCGGAAACTATGGCTACACCTTC	CASSKMGGFGNYGYTF
TRBV18	.	once	TRBJ1-1	TGTGCCAGCTCACCCCGTGAGCCCGGATACACTGAAGCTTTCTTT	CASSPREPGYTEAFF
TRBV5-1	TRBD2	.	TRBJ2-1	TGCGCCAGCAGCCTCGGGACTAGCAGAAACAATGAGCAGTTCTTC	CASSLGTSRNNEQFF
TRBV6-1	.	few	TRBJ2-1	TGTGCCAGCAGTGAAGGTATAAACAATGAGCAGTTCTTC	CASSEGINNEQFF
TRBV19	TRBD1	.	TRBJ1-4	TGTGCCAGTAGTACACAGGGGGTACGGGAAAAACTGTTTTTT	CASSTQGVREKLFF
TRBV2	.	.	TRBJ1-1	TGTGCCAGCAGTGGGACGGCCAACACTGAAGCTTTCTTT	CASSGTANTEAFF
TRBV7-8	.	.	TRBJ1-6	TGTGCCACTCGGGCTGTTAGTAATAATTCACCCCTCCACTTT	CATRAVSNNSPLHF
TRBV7-3	.	.	TRBJ2-3	TGTGCCAGCAGCTTCGGGGGGCTTAGCACAGATACGCAGTATTTT	CASSFGGLSTDTQYF
TRBV6-6	.	.	TRBJ2-5	TGTGCCAGCAGTTACGTTAACCAAGAGACCCAGTACTTC	CASSYVNQETQYF
TRBV10-3	TRBD2	.	TRBJ2-3	TGTGCCATCACCGCGCGCGGGAGTGCAGATACGCAGTATTTT	CAITARGSADTQYF
TRBV7-9	.	.	TRBJ2-7	TGTGCCAGCAGCTTAGCGGGGCAGTACTTC	CASSLAGQYF
TRBV2	.	.	TRBJ2-1	TGTGCCAGCACCGGAACCAATCCCTACAATGAGCAGTTCTTC	CASTGTNPYNEQFF
TRBV18	.	.	TRBJ2-5	TGTGCCAGCTCACCATTGTCCACGGCCTCCCAGGAGACCCAGTACTTC	CASSPLSTASQETQYF
TRBV7-8	TRBD1	.	TRBJ1-1	TGTGCCAGCAGCTCCGGACAGGGGAACACTGAAGCTTTCTTT	CASSSGQGNTEAFF
TRBV4-1	TRBD1	.	TRBJ1-1	TGCGCCAGCAGCCGTCGGACAGGGAGGAACACTGAAGCTTTCTTT	CASSRRTGRNTEAFF
TRBV6-1	TRBD2	once	TRBJ2-1	TGTGCCAGCAACCACCCGGGGCGGGAGATCGGTGAGCAGTTCTTC	CASNHPGREIGEQFF
TRBV5-1	.	.	TRBJ2-3	TGCGCCAGCAGCGGGGGGCTAGCGGGCACAGATACGCAGTATTTT	CASSGGLAGTDTQYF
TRBV7-9	.	.	TRBJ2-7	TGTGCCAGCAGCTTAGTGTGGGACTTTCGCTCCTACGAGCAGTACTTC	CASSLVWDFRSYEQYF
TRBV30	TRBD1	.	TRBJ1-2	TGTGCCTGGAGTGTGAAGGACAGGAGCTATGGCTACACCTTC	CAWSVKDRSYGYTF
TRBV5-1	TRBD1	.	TRBJ2-7	TGCGCCAGCAGAACTGACAGGGGCGGTGCCTACGAGCAGTACTTC	CASRTDRGGAYEQYF
TRBV15	.	.	TRBJ2-7	TGTGCCACCAGCAGACCGTACGAGCAGTACTTC	CATSRPYEQYF
TRBV2	.	.	TRBJ1-2	TGTGCCAGCAGTGGCGGTTGGACAGCGGCTCTCGGCTACACCTTC	CASSGGWTAALGYTF